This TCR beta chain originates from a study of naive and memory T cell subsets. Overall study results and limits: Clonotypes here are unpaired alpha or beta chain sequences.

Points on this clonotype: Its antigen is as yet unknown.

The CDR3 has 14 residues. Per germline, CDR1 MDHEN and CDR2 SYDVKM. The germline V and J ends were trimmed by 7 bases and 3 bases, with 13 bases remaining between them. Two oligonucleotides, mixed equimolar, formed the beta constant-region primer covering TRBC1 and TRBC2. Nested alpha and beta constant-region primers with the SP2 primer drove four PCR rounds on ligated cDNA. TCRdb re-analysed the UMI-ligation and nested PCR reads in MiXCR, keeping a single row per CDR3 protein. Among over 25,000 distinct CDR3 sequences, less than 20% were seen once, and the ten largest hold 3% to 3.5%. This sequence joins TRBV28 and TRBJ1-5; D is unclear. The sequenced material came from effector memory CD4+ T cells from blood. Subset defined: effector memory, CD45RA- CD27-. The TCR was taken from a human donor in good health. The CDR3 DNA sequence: TGTGCCAGCACACCTACTGTAGTCAATCAGCCCCAGCATTTT. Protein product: CASTPTVVNQPQHF.